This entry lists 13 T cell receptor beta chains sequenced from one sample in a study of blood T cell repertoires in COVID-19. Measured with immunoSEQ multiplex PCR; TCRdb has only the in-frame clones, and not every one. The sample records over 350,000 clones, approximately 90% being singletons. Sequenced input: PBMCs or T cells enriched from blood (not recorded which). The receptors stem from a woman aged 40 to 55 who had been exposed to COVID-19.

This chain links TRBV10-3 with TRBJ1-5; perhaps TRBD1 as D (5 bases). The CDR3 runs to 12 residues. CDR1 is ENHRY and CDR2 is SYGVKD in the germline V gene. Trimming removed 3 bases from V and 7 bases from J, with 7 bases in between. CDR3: CAISDGQQPQHF. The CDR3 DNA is TGTGCCATCAGTGACGGACAACAGCCCCAGCATTTT.

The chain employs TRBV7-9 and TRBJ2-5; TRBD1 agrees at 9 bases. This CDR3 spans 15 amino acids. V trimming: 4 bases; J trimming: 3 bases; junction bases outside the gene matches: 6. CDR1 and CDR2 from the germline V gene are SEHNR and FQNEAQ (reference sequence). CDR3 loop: CASSSGTGWKETQYF. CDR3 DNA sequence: TGTGCCAGCAGCTCCGGGACAGGGTGGAAAGAGACCCAGTACTTC.

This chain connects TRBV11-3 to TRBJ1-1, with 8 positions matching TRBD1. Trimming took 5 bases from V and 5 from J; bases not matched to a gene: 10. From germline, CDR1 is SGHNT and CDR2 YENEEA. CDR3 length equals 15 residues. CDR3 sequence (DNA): TGTGCCAGCAGCGACTCGGACAGGGAACGTACTGAAGCTTTCTTT. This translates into CASSDSDRERTEAFF.

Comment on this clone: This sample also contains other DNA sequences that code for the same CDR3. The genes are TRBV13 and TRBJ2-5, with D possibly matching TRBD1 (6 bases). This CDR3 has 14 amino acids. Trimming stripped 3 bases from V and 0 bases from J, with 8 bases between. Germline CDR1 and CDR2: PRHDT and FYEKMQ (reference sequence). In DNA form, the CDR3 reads TGTGCCAGCAGCTTTAGACAGGACCAAGAGACCCAGTACTTC. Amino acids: CASSFRQDQETQYF.

CDR3 nucleotide sequence: TGTGCCACCAGCACCACCAGAGCCCGGAGTGGCTATGGCTACACCTTC. Residues: CATSTTRARSGYGYTF. The rearrangement uses TRBV15 and TRBJ1-2; D call uncertain. Germline CDR1 reads LNHNV; CDR2 reads YYDKDF (reference sequence). V was shortened by 4 bases and J by 4 bases, with 19 bases between the two germline ends. This CDR3 has 16 amino acids.

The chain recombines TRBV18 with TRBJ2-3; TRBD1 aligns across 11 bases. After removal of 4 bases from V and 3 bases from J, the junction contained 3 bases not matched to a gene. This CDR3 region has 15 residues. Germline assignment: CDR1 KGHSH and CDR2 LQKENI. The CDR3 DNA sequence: TGTGCCAGCTCACGCGGGACAGGGGGGACAGATACGCAGTATTTT. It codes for CASSRGTGGTDTQYF.

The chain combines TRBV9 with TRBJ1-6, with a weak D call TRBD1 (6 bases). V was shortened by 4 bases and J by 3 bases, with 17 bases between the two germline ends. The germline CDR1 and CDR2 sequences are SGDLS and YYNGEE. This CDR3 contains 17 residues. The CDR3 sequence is CASSQPAGAFYNSPLHF. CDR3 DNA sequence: TGTGCCAGCAGCCAACCGGCAGGGGCTTTCTATAATTCACCCCTCCACTTT. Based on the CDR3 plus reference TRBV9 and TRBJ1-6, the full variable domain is DSGVTQTPKHLITATGQRVTLRCSPRSGDLSVYWYQQSLDQGLQFLIQYYNGEERAKGNILERFSAQQFPDLHSELNLSSLELGDSALYFCASSQPAGAFYNSPLHFGNGTRLTVT.

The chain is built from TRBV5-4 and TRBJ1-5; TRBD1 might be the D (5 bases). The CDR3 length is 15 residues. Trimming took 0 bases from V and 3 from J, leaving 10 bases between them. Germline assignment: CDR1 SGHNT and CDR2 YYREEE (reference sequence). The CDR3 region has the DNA TGTGCCAGCAGCTTGGGTGGAGGGGCCAATCAGCCCCAGCATTTT. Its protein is CASSLGGGANQPQHF. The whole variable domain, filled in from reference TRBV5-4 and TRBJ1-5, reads ETGVTQSPTHLIKTRGQQVTLRCSSQSGHNTVSWYQQALGQGPQFIFQYYREEENGRGNFPPRFSGLQFPNYSSELNVNALELDDSALYLCASSLGGGANQPQHFGDGTRLSIL.

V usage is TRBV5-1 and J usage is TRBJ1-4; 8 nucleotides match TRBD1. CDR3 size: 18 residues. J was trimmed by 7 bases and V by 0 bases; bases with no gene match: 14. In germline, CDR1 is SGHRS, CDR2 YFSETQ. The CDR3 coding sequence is TGCGCCAGCAGCTTGGAGGGTGACAGGGGACTTCTTGTTGAAAAACTGTTTTTT. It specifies CASSLEGDRGLLVEKLFF.

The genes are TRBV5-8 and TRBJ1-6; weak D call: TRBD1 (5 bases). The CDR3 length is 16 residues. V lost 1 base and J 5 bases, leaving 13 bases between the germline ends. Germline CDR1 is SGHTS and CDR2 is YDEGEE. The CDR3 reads CASSLFGGAHNSPLHF. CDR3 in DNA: TGTGCCAGCAGCTTGTTCGGCGGGGCTCATAATTCACCCCTCCACTTT.

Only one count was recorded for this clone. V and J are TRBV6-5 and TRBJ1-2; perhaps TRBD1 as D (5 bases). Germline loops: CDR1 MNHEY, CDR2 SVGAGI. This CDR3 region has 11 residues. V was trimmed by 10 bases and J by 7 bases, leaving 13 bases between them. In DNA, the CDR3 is TGTGCCACCACCCTTGGGGCTGGCTACACCTTC. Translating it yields CATTLGAGYTF.

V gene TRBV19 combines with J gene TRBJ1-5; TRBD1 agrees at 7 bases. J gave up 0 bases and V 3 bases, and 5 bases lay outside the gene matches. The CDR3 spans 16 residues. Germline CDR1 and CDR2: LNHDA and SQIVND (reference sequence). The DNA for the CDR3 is TGTGCCAGTAGTATTCGACAGGGAGGTAGCAATCAGCCCCAGCATTTT. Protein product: CASSIRQGGSNQPQHF.

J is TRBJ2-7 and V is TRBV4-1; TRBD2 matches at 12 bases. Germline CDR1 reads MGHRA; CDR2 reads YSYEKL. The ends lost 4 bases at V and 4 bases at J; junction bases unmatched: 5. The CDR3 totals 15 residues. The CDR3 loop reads CASSPTSGREYEQYF. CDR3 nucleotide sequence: TGCGCCAGCAGCCCGACTAGCGGGAGAGAATACGAGCAGTACTTC.